This T cell receptor (beta chain) was captured in a study of blood T cells in healthy people across ages. About the research overall: Capture via template switching afforded approximately one barcoded beta molecule per two T cells.

The second PCR ran 7 to 11 cycles with a sample-barcoded 5' primer and J-beta primers. TCRdb re-called the 5' RACE reads through MiXCR, storing one row per CDR3 protein. The sample lists some 860,000 distinct CDR3 sequences, 56% occurring once. As to this clonotype: Its antigen is as yet unknown.

They isolated at least 6 million PBMCs from each sample. Study conclusions and caveats: The study could not conclusively compare naive and antigen-experienced cells, given its unsorted PBMCs. Shifts in expanded clonotypes may have been confounded by donor CMV status, which was unknown.

V lost 5 bases and J lost 6; bases outside the gene matches: 13. Germline V lookup: CDR1 DFQATT, CDR2 SNEGSKA (reference sequence). CDR3 size: 15 residues. The source is a middle-aged man in good health. The chain recombines TRBV20-1 with TRBJ2-1, with 7 bases that match TRBD2. Specimen: blood. The CDR3 loop is CSAYTGRALLNEQFF. CDR3 sequence (DNA): TGCAGTGCTTACACTGGGAGGGCCCTCCTCAATGAGCAGTTCTTC.